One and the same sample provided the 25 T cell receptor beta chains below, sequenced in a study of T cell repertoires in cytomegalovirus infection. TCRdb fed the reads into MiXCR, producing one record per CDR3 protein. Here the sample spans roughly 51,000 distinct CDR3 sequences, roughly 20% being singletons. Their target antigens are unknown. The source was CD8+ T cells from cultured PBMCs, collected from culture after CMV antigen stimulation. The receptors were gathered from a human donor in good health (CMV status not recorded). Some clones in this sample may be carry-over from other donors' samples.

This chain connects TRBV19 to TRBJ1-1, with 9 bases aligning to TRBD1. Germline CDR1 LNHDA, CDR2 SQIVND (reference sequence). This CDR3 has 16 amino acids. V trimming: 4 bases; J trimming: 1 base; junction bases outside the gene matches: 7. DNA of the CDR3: TGTGCCAGTAGTACACCACGGACAGGGGAGAACACTGAAGCTTTCTTT. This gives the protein CASSTPRTGENTEAFF. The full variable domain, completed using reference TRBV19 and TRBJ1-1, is DGGITQSPKYLFRKEGQNVTLSCEQNLNHDAMYWYRQDPGQGLRLIYYSQIVNDFQKGDIAEGYSVSREKKESFPLTVTSAQKNPTAFYLCASSTPRTGENTEAFFGQGTRLTVV.

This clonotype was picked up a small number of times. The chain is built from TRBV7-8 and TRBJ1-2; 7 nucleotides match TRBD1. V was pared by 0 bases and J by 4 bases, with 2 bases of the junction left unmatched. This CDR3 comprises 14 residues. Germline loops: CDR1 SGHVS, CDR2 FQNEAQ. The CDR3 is CASSLAYRGYGYTF. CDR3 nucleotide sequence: TGTGCCAGCAGCTTAGCGTACAGGGGCTATGGCTACACCTTC. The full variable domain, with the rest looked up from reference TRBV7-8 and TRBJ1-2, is GAGVSQSPRYKVAKRGQDVALRCDPISGHVSLFWYQQALGQGPEFLTYFQNEAQLDKSGLPSDRFFAERPEGSVSTLKIQRTQQEDSAVYLCASSLAYRGYGYTFGSGTRLTVV.

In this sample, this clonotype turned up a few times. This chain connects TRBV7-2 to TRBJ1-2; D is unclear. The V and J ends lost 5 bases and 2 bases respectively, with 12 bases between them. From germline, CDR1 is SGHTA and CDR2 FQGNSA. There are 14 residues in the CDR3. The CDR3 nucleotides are TGTGCCAGCAGCCCTCGGACGGTGAACTATGGCTACACCTTC. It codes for CASSPRTVNYGYTF.

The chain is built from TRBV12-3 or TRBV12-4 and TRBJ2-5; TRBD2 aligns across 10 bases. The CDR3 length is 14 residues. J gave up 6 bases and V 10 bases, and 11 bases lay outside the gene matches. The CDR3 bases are TGTGCCACCCTTGCCGCTAGCGGGGGAAAGACCCAGTACTTC. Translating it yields CATLAASGGKTQYF.

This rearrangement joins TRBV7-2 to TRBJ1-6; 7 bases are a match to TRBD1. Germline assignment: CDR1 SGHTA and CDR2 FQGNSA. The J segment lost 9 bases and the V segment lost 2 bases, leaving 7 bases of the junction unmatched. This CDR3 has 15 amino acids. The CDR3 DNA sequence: TGTGCCAGCAGCTTAAGGACAGGCCTAGGTTCACCCCTCCACTTT. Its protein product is CASSLRTGLGSPLHF.

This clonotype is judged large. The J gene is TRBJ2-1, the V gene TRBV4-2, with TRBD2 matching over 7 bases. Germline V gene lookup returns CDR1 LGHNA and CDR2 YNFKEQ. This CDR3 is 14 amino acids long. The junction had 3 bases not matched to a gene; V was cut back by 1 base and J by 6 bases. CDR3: CASSQAWGGNEQFF. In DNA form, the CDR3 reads TGTGCCAGCAGCCAAGCGTGGGGGGGCAATGAGCAGTTCTTC.

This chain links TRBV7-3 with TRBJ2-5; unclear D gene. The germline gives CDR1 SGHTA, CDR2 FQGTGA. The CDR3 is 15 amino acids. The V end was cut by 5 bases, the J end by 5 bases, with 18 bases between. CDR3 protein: CASSRNGNPRETQYF. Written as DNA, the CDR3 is TGTGCCAGCAGCCGAAACGGCAACCCAAGGGAGACCCAGTACTTC.

CDR3 in amino acids: CASSLSAGGLVADTQYF. The CDR3 nucleotides are TGTGCCAGCAGCTTATCAGCGGGGGGGCTGGTGGCAGATACGCAGTATTTT. This sequence joins TRBV7-8 and TRBJ2-3; the match to TRBD2 covers 10 bases. The CDR3 contains 17 residues. V trimming: 2 bases; J trimming: 4 bases; junction bases outside the gene matches: 9. Germline V gene sequence: CDR1 SGHVS, CDR2 FQNEAQ.

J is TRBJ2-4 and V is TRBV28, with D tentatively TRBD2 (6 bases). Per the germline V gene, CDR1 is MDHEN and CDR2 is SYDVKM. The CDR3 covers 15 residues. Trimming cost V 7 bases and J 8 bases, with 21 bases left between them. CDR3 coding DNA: TGTGCCAGCACCCTCCCGTTGGAGGGCGGGCACATTCAGTACTTC. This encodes CASTLPLEGGHIQYF.

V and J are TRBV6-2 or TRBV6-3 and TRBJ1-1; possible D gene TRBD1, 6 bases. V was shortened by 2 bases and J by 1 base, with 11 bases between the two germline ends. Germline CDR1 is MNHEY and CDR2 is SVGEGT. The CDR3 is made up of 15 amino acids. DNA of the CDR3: TGTGCCAGCAGTTACACAGGGAAGGCGAACACTGAAGCTTTCTTT. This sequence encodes CASSYTGKANTEAFF.

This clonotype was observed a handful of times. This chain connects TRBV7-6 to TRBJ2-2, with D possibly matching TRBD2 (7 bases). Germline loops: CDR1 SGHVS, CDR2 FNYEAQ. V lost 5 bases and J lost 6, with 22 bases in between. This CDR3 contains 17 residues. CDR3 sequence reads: CASSPQRGEGVPGELFF. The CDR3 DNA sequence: TGTGCCAGCAGCCCACAGCGGGGCGAGGGGGTCCCCGGGGAGCTGTTTTTT.

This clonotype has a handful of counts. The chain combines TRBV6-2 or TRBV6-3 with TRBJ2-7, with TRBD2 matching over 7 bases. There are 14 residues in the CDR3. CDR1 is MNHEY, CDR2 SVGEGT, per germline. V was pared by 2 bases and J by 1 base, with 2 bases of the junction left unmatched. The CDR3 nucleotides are TGTGCCAGCAGTTACGAACTAGCGTCCTACGAGCAGTACTTC. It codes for CASSYELASYEQYF.

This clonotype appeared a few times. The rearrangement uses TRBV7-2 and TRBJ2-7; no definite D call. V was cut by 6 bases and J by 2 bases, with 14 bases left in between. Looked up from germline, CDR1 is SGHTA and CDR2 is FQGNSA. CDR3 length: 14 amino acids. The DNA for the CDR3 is TGTGCCAGCAGAATTACGGGTGTTACCTACGAGCAGTACTTC. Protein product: CASRITGVTYEQYF.

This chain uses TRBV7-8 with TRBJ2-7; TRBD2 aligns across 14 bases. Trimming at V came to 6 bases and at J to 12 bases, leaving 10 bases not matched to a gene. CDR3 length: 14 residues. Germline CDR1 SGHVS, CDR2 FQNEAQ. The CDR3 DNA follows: TGTGCCAGCAGGGCCGGGACTAGCGGGAGCCTGTGGTACTTC. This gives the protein CASRAGTSGSLWYF.

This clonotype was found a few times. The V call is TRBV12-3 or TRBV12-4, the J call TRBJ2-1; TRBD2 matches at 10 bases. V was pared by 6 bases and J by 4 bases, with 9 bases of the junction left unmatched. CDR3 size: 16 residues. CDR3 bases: TGTGCCAGCAGCCCCAAAGGTAGCGGGAGGTACAATGAGCAGTTCTTC. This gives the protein CASSPKGSGRYNEQFF.

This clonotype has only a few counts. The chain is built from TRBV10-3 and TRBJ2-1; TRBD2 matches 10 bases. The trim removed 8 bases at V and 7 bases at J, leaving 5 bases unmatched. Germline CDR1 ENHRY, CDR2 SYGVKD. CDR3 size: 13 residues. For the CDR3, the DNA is TGTGCCATCCGGGCTAGCGGGGGAAATGAGCAGTTCTTC. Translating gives CAIRASGGNEQFF.

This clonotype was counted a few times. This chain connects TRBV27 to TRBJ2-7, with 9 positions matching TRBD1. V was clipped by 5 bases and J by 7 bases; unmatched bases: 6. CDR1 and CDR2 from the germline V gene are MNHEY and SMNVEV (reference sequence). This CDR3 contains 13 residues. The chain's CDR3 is CASSPGQGIEQYF. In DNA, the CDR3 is TGTGCCAGCAGTCCGGGACAGGGAATAGAGCAGTACTTC.

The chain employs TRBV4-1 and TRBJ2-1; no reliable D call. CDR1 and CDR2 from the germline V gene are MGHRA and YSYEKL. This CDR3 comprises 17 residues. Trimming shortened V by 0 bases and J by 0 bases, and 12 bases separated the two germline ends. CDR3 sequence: CASSQEEAPGSYNEQFF. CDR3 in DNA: TGCGCCAGCAGCCAAGAGGAAGCTCCTGGCTCCTACAATGAGCAGTTCTTC.

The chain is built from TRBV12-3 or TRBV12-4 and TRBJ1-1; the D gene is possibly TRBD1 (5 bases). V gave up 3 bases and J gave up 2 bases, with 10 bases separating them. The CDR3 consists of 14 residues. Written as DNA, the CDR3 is TGTGCCAGCAGTTTGGGGCGGACCAACACTGAAGCTTTCTTT. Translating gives CASSLGRTNTEAFF.

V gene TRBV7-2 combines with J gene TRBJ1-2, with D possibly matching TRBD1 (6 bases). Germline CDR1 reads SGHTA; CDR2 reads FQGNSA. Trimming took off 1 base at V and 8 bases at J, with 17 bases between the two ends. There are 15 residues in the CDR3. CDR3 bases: TGTGCCAGCAGCTTAGACCGGGGGGCGAAGAGGGGCTACACCTTC. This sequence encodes CASSLDRGAKRGYTF.

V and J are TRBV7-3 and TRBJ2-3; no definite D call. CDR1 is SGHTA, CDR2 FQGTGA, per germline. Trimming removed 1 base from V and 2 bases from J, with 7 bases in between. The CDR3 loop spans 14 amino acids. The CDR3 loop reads CASSLNGYTDTQYF. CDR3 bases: TGTGCCAGCAGCTTAAACGGCTACACAGATACGCAGTATTTT.

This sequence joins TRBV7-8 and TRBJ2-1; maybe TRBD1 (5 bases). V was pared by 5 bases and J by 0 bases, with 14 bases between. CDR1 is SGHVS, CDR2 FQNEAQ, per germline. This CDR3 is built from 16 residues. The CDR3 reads CASSQLGVGSYNEQFF. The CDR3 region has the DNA TGTGCCAGCAGCCAATTAGGGGTCGGCTCCTACAATGAGCAGTTCTTC. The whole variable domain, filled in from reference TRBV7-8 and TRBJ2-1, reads GAGVSQSPRYKVAKRGQDVALRCDPISGHVSLFWYQQALGQGPEFLTYFQNEAQLDKSGLPSDRFFAERPEGSVSTLKIQRTQQEDSAVYLCASSQLGVGSYNEQFFGPGTRLTVL.

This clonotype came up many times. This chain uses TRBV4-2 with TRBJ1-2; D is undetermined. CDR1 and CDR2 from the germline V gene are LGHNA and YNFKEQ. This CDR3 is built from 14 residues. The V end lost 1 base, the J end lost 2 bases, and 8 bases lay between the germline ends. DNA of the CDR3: TGTGCCAGCAGCCAAGCGTCGTCCAACTATGGCTACACCTTC. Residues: CASSQASSNYGYTF.

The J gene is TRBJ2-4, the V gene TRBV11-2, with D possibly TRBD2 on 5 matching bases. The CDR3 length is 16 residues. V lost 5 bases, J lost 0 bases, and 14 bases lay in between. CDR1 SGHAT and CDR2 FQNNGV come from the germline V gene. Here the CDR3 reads CASSPPRARAKNIQYF. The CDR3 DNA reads TGTGCCAGCAGCCCCCCGAGGGCCCGAGCCAAAAACATTCAGTACTTC. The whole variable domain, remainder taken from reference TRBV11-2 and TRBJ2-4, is EAGVAQSPRYKIIEKRQSVAFWCNPISGHATLYWYQQILGQGPKLLIQFQNNGVVDDSQLPKDRFSAERLKGVDSTLKIQPAKLEDSAVYLCASSPPRARAKNIQYFGAGTRLSVL.

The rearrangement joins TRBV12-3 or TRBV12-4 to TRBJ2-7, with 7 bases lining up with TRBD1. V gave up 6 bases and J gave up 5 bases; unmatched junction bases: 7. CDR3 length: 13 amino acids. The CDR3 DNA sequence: TGTGCCAGCAGACGACAGGGCGGCGACGAGCAGTACTTC. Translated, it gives CASRRQGGDEQYF.